This TCR beta chain was identified in a study of cytomegalovirus exposure and HLA in healthy donors. Notes on this clone: Its antigen is unidentified.

CDR1 and CDR2 (germline): MGHRA, YSYEKL. The CDR3 has 14 residues. Trimming left V 1 base short and J 3 bases short, with 6 bases between. TCRdb's copy holds only in-frame clones and misses some; the assay was immunoSEQ multiplex PCR. This sample carries 60,000 to 85,000 clones, roughly 95% of them seen once, and the ten largest clones take 4.5% to 5%. Study-wide findings and caveats: Later, an analysis found that TCR clusters from the first cohort tended to co-occur in the 90 to 150 validation repertoires.

The receptor was derived from a woman under 30 in good health and CMV-seropositive. The sample comprised PBMCs. The chain employs TRBV4-1 and TRBJ2-2; tentative D call: TRBD2 (5 bases). CDR3 region: CASSQGGHTGELFF. In DNA, the CDR3 is TGCGCCAGCAGCCAAGGAGGGCACACCGGGGAGCTGTTTTTT.